This TCR beta chain was captured by sequencing in a study of blood T cells in healthy people across ages. Using a J-beta primer mix together with a sample-barcoded 5' primer, a second PCR was run for roughly 7 to 11 cycles. Each cDNA molecule carried a tag from a template-switch adaptor that contained 12 random nucleotides. TCRdb used MiXCR to reprocess the 5' RACE reads, holding one entry per CDR3 protein. Among 1.5 million to 2 million distinct CDR3 sequences listed, under 30% were seen once. The table lists this clonotype with many counts. CDR1 is DFQATT, CDR2 SNEGSKA, per germline (reference sequence). This CDR3 is 14 amino acids long. V lost 3 bases and J 5 bases, leaving 13 bases between the germline ends.

The chain combines TRBV20-1 with TRBJ1-4; D is unclear. The receptor was derived from a woman in her twenties or thirties in good health. Source material: blood. The CDR3 DNA reads TGCAGTGCTAGTTTTGGGGTGGGGAATGAAAAACTGTTTTTT. It translates to CSASFGVGNEKLFF.